Each of the 27 T cell receptor beta chains below was sequenced from the same sample in a study of CD8+ T cells in alopecia areata. Extraction of RNA preceded its reverse transcription into cDNA, which served as the sequencing template. Repertoires were generated with immunoSEQ multiplex PCR, while TCRdb's copy carries only in-frame clones and drops some. The sample contains 100,000 to 130,000 clones, approximately 59% of which appear only once. What was sequenced was CD8+ T cells sorted from blood. These receptors were obtained from a human donor in good health.

This clone has just a few counts. This chain uses TRBV29-1 with TRBJ2-3; TRBD1 aligns across 7 bases. The J segment lost 1 base and the V segment lost 6 bases, leaving 7 bases of the junction unmatched. This CDR3 comprises 14 residues. Germline-derived CDR1 and CDR2 are SQVTM and ANQGSEA. In DNA, the CDR3 is TGCAGCGTCCAACAGGGGTGGGGCACAGATACGCAGTATTTT. This translates into CSVQQGWGTDTQYF.

The chain has TRBV15 and TRBJ2-5; 9 bases agree with TRBD1. This CDR3 has 15 amino acids. V gave up 0 bases and J gave up 5 bases; unmatched junction bases: 4. Looked up from germline, CDR1 is LNHNV and CDR2 is YYDKDF (reference sequence). The CDR3 DNA reads as TGTGCCACCAGCAGAGAACAGGGGGCGGCCGAGACCCAGTACTTC. It yields the protein CATSREQGAAETQYF.

The chain carries TRBV27 and TRBJ2-3; D remains ambiguous. CDR3 size: 11 residues. Looked up from germline, CDR1 is MNHEY and CDR2 is SMNVEV (reference sequence). V shed 7 bases and J shed 2 bases, with 4 bases lying between them. Here the CDR3 reads CASTHTDTQYF. DNA of the CDR3: TGTGCCAGCACCCACACAGATACGCAGTATTTT.

This clone has more than one count but fewer than ten. V is TRBV9 and J is TRBJ2-5, with unresolved D. The CDR3 is 12 residues long. Trimming shortened V by 0 bases and J by 5 bases, and 5 bases separated the two germline ends. From germline, CDR1 is SGDLS and CDR2 YYNGEE. CDR3 region: CASSVDSETQYF. The DNA of the CDR3 is TGTGCCAGCAGCGTAGATTCGGAGACCCAGTACTTC.

The chain uses TRBV6-4 and TRBJ2-7, with 8 bases identical to TRBD2. CDR3 length: 15 residues. Germline CDR1 MRHNA, CDR2 SNTAGT. Unmatched junction bases numbered 4, after V lost 3 bases and J lost 0 bases. CDR3 nucleotide sequence: TGTGCCAGCAGTGATGAGCGGGGGAGCTCCTACGAGCAGTACTTC. It specifies CASSDERGSSYEQYF.

This clone was observed a handful of times. The chain couples TRBV6-4 to TRBJ1-5; no reliable D call. V was shortened by 6 bases and J by 0 bases, with 9 bases between the two germline ends. This CDR3 is built from 14 residues. Germline V lookup: CDR1 MRHNA, CDR2 SNTAGT. CDR3 DNA sequence: TGTGCCAGCAGCCAAGAGGCTAGCAATCAGCCCCAGCATTTT. The encoded protein is CASSQEASNQPQHF.

The chain links TRBV15 to TRBJ2-2, with D unresolved. This CDR3 has 13 residues. V was shortened by 2 bases and J by 6 bases, with 7 bases between the two germline ends. Germline V gene sequence: CDR1 LNHNV, CDR2 YYDKDF (reference sequence). Here the CDR3 reads CATSRSAAGELFF. DNA of the CDR3: TGTGCCACCAGCAGATCGGCCGCCGGGGAGCTGTTTTTT.

This chain links TRBV2 with TRBJ2-3; maybe TRBD2 (6 bases). V dropped 3 bases and J dropped 0 bases, with 16 bases sitting between them. The CDR3 has 17 residues. CDR1 is SNHLY, CDR2 FYNNEI, per germline. The CDR3 DNA sequence: TGTGCCAGCAGTGAGCGTATAGCAGGGACTAGCACAGATACGCAGTATTTT. It codes for CASSERIAGTSTDTQYF.

This chain joins TRBV2 and TRBJ1-1, with TRBD1 identical over 7 bases. V was pared by 2 bases and J by 0 bases, with 6 bases of the junction left unmatched. CDR3 length: 16 amino acids. Germline lookup yields CDR1 SNHLY and CDR2 FYNNEI. CDR3 sequence reads: CASSEWGGGLNTEAFF. Written as DNA, the CDR3 is TGTGCCAGCAGTGAATGGGGAGGGGGCTTGAACACTGAAGCTTTCTTT. Combining the CDR3 with reference TRBV2 and TRBJ1-1 gives the whole variable domain EPEVTQTPSHQVTQMGQEVILRCVPISNHLYFYWYRQILGQKVEFLVSFYNNEISEKSEIFDDQFSVERPDGSNFTLKIRSTKLEDSAMYFCASSEWGGGLNTEAFFGQGTRLTVV.

The CDR3 loop is CASSPQVIEQYF. The DNA for the CDR3 is TGTGCCAGCAGCCCCCAGGTGATCGAGCAGTACTTC. This chain links TRBV7-9 with TRBJ2-7; no firm D call. The CDR3 spans 12 residues. Germline lookup yields CDR1 SEHNR and CDR2 FQNEAQ (reference sequence). V was shortened by 5 bases and J by 6 bases, with 11 bases between the two germline ends.

This clone was observed a handful of times. CDR3 sequence (DNA): TGTGCCTGGGAGTCCGGGACAGGCGATGGTGAAAAACTGTTTTTT. Translated: CAWESGTGDGEKLFF. The V and J genes are TRBV30 and TRBJ1-4; 8 nucleotides line up with TRBD1. Germline CDR1 GTSNPN, CDR2 SVGIG (reference sequence). CDR3 length: 15 residues. The trim removed 5 bases at V and 7 bases at J, leaving 12 bases unmatched. The variable domain in full, completed from reference TRBV30 and TRBJ1-4, reads SQTIHQWPATLVQPVGSPLSLECTVEGTSNPNLYWYRQAAGRGLQLLFYSVGIGQISSEVPQNLSASRPQDRQFILSSKKLLLSDSGFYLCAWESGTGDGEKLFFGSGTQLSVL.

The table lists this clone with a count of one. The chain carries TRBV7-3 and TRBJ2-6; D not certain. Germline loops: CDR1 SGHTA, CDR2 FQGTGA. This CDR3 spans 19 amino acids. V shed 4 bases and J shed 0 bases, with 19 bases lying between them. In DNA, the CDR3 is TGTGCCAGCAGCTCCCCAGGACCGTCCAAACCCTCTGGGGCCAACGTCCTGACTTTC. As protein: CASSSPGPSKPSGANVLTF.

This clone was found once. This chain connects TRBV7-9 to TRBJ1-1; weak D call: TRBD1 (6 bases). Germline V CDR1 and CDR2: SEHNR, FQNEAQ (reference sequence). This CDR3 has 12 amino acids. The V gene lost 5 bases and the J gene lost 6 bases, with 10 bases spanning the gap. The DNA for the CDR3 is TGTGCCAGCAGCACAGGGATTGCTGAAGCTTTCTTT. Its translation is CASSTGIAEAFF.

CDR3 in DNA: TGTGCCAGCAGCGTCTCCGGGACTACCCTACAAGAGACCCAGTACTTC. Translating it yields CASSVSGTTLQETQYF. The chain couples TRBV9 to TRBJ2-5, with TRBD2 matching 7 bases. The CDR3 contains 16 residues. The junction had 9 bases not matched to a gene; V was cut back by 2 bases and J by 2 bases. Germline CDR1 reads SGDLS; CDR2 reads YYNGEE.

CDR3 region: CASSPGQFYEQYF. CDR3 DNA: TGTGCCAGCAGCCCGGGACAGTTTTACGAGCAGTACTTC. The V gene is TRBV13, the J gene TRBJ2-7; 7 bases are shared with TRBD1. V lost 5 bases and J lost 4; bases outside the gene matches: 5. The CDR3 length is 13 residues. Germline V gene sequence: CDR1 PRHDT, CDR2 FYEKMQ (reference sequence).

The chain uses TRBV5-1 and TRBJ1-1; tentative D call: TRBD1 (6 bases). The CDR3 is 14 amino acids. Looked up from germline, CDR1 is SGHRS and CDR2 is YFSETQ. V was trimmed by 5 bases and J by 5 bases, leaving 16 bases between them. The CDR3 bases are TGCGCCAGCAGTCGGTGGACAGTGGCGACTGAAGCTTTCTTT. Translating it yields CASSRWTVATEAFF.

V is TRBV28 and J is TRBJ2-1; D is uncertain. CDR1 and CDR2 (germline): MDHEN, SYDVKM. V dropped 1 base and J dropped 4 bases, with 14 bases sitting between them. This CDR3 is 16 amino acids long. CDR3 residues: CASSLYGIREYNEQFF. The CDR3 DNA reads TGTGCCAGCAGTTTATACGGAATCAGAGAATACAATGAGCAGTTCTTC.

The CDR3 coding sequence is TGTGCCAGCAGCAATTCACTAAACCAAGAGACCCAGTACTTC. The encoded protein is CASSNSLNQETQYF. This chain joins TRBV21-1 and TRBJ2-5; the table assigns TRBD2, which was not confirmed against the DNA. TRBV21-1 is deemed a pseudogene. The CDR3 totals 14 residues.

The V gene is TRBV9, the J gene TRBJ2-5; 7 bases align to TRBD2. V shed 3 bases, J shed 5 bases, and the junction held 10 bases outside the gene matches. CDR1 is SGDLS, CDR2 YYNGEE, per germline. The CDR3 is 15 amino acids. In DNA, the CDR3 is TGTGCCAGCAGCGCAATAGCGGGCGACGGTGAGACCCAGTACTTC. This sequence encodes CASSAIAGDGETQYF.

The chain joins TRBV7-6 to TRBJ2-3, with TRBD2 as a possible D gene (6 bases). This CDR3 comprises 15 residues. Germline values: CDR1 SGHVS, CDR2 FNYEAQ. The V end was cut by 5 bases, the J end by 0 bases, with 12 bases between. The CDR3 loop is CASSPTSTSTDTQYF. As DNA, the CDR3 is TGTGCCAGCAGCCCTACTAGCACCAGCACAGATACGCAGTATTTT.

A few counts support this clone. The chain links TRBV6-5 to TRBJ2-7; 8 bases match TRBD1. Per germline, CDR1 MNHEY and CDR2 SVGAGI. The CDR3 runs 14 residues. The junction had 9 bases not matched to a gene; V was cut back by 6 bases and J by 5 bases. CDR3 in DNA: TGTGCCAGCAGCCTCGACAGGGGAGTTGACGAGCAGTACTTC. Amino acids: CASSLDRGVDEQYF.

The V call is TRBV4-1, the J call TRBJ2-5; D not resolved. Trimming shortened V by 0 bases and J by 4 bases, and 12 bases separated the two germline ends. The CDR3 has 15 amino acids. The germline CDR1 and CDR2 sequences are MGHRA and YSYEKL. The CDR3 sequence is CASSQDRASPETQYF. CDR3 sequence (DNA): TGCGCCAGCAGCCAAGATAGGGCGTCCCCAGAGACCCAGTACTTC.

This clone has more than one count but fewer than ten. V usage is TRBV13 and J usage is TRBJ1-2; D unclear. Germline V gives CDR1 PRHDT, CDR2 FYEKMQ (reference sequence). The CDR3 extends over 11 amino acids. Trimming stripped 4 bases from V and 14 bases from J, with 14 bases between. The CDR3 region has the DNA TGTGCCAGCAGCTCCCGCGGGAGGGTGACCTTC. It yields the protein CASSSRGRVTF.

In its sample, this clone was seen once. The rearrangement joins TRBV30 to TRBJ1-2; 8 bases map to TRBD1. Germline CDR1 GTSNPN, CDR2 SVGIG (reference sequence). J gave up 4 bases and V 1 base, and 2 bases lay outside the gene matches. This CDR3 is 13 amino acids long. The CDR3 DNA is TGTGCCTGGAGTGAGACAGGGGCCTATGGCTACACCTTC. Protein: CAWSETGAYGYTF. Full variable domain (rest looked up from reference TRBV30 and TRBJ1-2): SQTIHQWPATLVQPVGSPLSLECTVEGTSNPNLYWYRQAAGRGLQLLFYSVGIGQISSEVPQNLSASRPQDRQFILSSKKLLLSDSGFYLCAWSETGAYGYTFGSGTRLTVV.

V is TRBV5-1 and J is TRBJ2-5; D remains unclear. Trimming pared 0 bases from V and 5 bases from J, leaving 14 bases between. The CDR3 is made up of 15 amino acids. The germline CDR1 and CDR2 sequences are SGHRS and YFSETQ. For the CDR3, the DNA is TGCGCCAGCAGCTTGGGGGTTTACGTGTTGGAGACCCAGTACTTC. Amino acids: CASSLGVYVLETQYF.

V usage is TRBV2 and J usage is TRBJ1-4, with TRBD1 matching 10 bases. The ends lost 3 bases at V and 6 bases at J; junction bases unmatched: 10. The CDR3 consists of 17 residues. The germline CDR1 and CDR2 sequences are SNHLY and FYNNEI. CDR3 in amino acids: CASSDGGTGDPHEKLFF. The CDR3 DNA follows: TGTGCCAGCAGTGATGGGGGGACAGGGGACCCCCATGAAAAACTGTTTTTT.

This clone was seen a few times. V is TRBV7-9 and J is TRBJ1-3; tentatively, D is TRBD1 (5 bases). This CDR3 comprises 15 residues. The ends were cut back, 7 bases at V and 0 bases at J, with 13 bases in the middle. Germline V lookup: CDR1 SEHNR, CDR2 FQNEAQ (reference sequence). CDR3 in DNA: TGTGCCAGCATCACATCGGGACTCTCTGGAAACACCATATATTTT. The encoded protein is CASITSGLSGNTIYF.